The sequence of this T cell receptor (beta chain) was determined in a study of blood T cell repertoires in COVID-19. Study at large: In each case, the material was cDNA or gDNA derived from T cells, B-cell-depleted T cells, or PBMCs.

The germline V gene encodes CDR1 MGHRA and CDR2 YSYEKL. The CDR3 contains 15 residues. Between the trimmed V and J ends, which lost 4 bases and 1 base, there was a span of 13 bases. Here immunoSEQ multiplex PCR was the method, and the copy in TCRdb shows in-frame clones only, minus some. Here the sample spans fewer than 350,000 clones, 80% to 90% being singletons. Categorization into cohorts depended on clinical history that participants reported. The V call is TRBV4-1, the J call TRBJ2-5; D may be TRBD1 (5 bases). This TCR came from a young man who had recovered from COVID-19. Input material: PBMCs or T cells enriched from blood (not recorded which). CDR3 in amino acids: CASSPMGLIQETQYF. The CDR3, as DNA: TGCGCCAGCAGCCCGATGGGGCTAATCCAAGAGACCCAGTACTTC.